This entry is about one T cell receptor (beta chain). Antigen unknown. J was trimmed by 5 bases and V by 3 bases; bases with no gene match: 1. Germline-derived CDR1 and CDR2 are MNHEY and SMNVEV (reference sequence). This CDR3 comprises 13 residues. The sample originates from a study of graft-versus-host responses after intestinal transplantation. Background on the study: Each recipient received a multivisceral, liver-intestinal, or isolated intestinal graft.

Broader study findings: Individuals carrying graft-donor T cell macrochimerism showed high graft-versus-host to host-versus-graft clonal ratios in allografts. Ileal or blood samples showed some GvH clones first, and such clones were also found in recipient marrow.

This table comes from immunoSEQ multiplex PCR, and its TCRdb copy is limited to in-frame clones, with some not included. Seen here are about 94,000 clones, roughly nine tenths observed once, and the top ten hold approximately 0.48%. This chain joins TRBV27 and TRBJ2-1; TRBD1 aligns across 7 bases. This receptor was taken from a human donor who received an intestinal transplant. Sequenced material: unstimulated CD8+ T cells sorted from spleen or lymph node cells, taken before intestinal transplant. The CDR3 coding sequence is TGTGCCAGCAGTTTCGGGACAGACAATGAGCAGTTCTTC. Residues: CASSFGTDNEQFF.